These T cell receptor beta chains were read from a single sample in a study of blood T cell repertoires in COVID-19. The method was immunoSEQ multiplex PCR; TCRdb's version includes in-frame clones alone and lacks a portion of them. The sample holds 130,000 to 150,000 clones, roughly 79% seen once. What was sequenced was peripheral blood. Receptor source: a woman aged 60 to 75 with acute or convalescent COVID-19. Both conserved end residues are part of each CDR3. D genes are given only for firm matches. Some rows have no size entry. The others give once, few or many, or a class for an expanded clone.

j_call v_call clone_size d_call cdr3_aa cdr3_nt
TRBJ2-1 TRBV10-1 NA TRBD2 CASSRTSGRLEEQFF TGCGCCAGCAGTAGGACTAGCGGGAGACTAGAAGAGCAGTTCTTC
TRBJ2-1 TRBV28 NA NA CASSPPFDEQFF TGTGCCAGCAGTCCCCCTTTCGATGAGCAGTTCTTC
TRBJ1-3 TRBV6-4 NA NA CASSAQAGNTIYF TGTGCCAGCAGCGCCCAGGCTGGAAACACCATATATTTT
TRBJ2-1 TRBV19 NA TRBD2 CASSRPGASGNTNEQFF TGTGCCAGTAGTAGGCCCGGGGCTAGCGGGAATACCAATGAGCAGTTCTTC
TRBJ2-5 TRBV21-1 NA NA CASRKDRGQFLQETQYF TGTGCCAGCAGGAAGGACAGGGGGCAATTCCTCCAAGAGACCCAGTACTTC
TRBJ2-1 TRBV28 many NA CASKADYNEQFF TGTGCCAGCAAGGCGGATTACAATGAGCAGTTCTTC
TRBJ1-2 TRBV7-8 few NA CASSLRGINYGYTF TGTGCCAGCAGCTTACGGGGAATTAACTATGGCTACACCTTC
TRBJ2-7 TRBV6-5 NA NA CASSPLYEQYF TGTGCCAGCAGCCCCTTATACGAGCAGTACTTC
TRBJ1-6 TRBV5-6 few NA CASSKAGTQVRVDGSPLHF TGTGCCAGCAGCAAAGCCGGGACACAGGTTCGGGTAGATGGTTCACCCCTCCACTTT
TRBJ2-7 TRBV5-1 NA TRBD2 CASSLRAGTSGTNYEQYF TGCGCCAGCAGCTTAAGGGCCGGGACTAGCGGGACGAACTACGAGCAGTACTTC
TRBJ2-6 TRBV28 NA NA CASSESNFHRANVLTF TGTGCCAGCAGTGAGTCCAACTTCCATAGAGCCAACGTCCTGACTTTC
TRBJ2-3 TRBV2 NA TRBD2 CASSRGAGLASTDTQYF TGTGCCAGCAGCCGGGGAGCGGGACTAGCGAGCACAGATACGCAGTATTTT